These T cell receptor beta chains were read from a single sample in a study of primary melanoma T cells and metastatic recurrence. Assay used: immunoSEQ multiplex PCR; TCRdb lists only in-frame clones, some missing. The table lists over 150 clones, 65% to 90% of them singletons. Sequenced input: melanoma tumor tissue. All receptors derive from a human donor with melanoma. The CDR3 runs from the conserved cysteine through the conserved F or W. The D gene is left open where the match is weak. The size entry is marked missing in some rows and otherwise reads once, few, many or a size class.

v_gene: TRBV19
j_gene: TRBJ1-2
abundance: once
d_gene: .
CDR3nt: TGTGCCAGTAGACCAATGTCGGGGGCTGTTTCCTATGGCTACACCTTC
CDR3aa: CASRPMSGAVSYGYTF

v_gene: TRBV25-1
j_gene: TRBJ2-1
abundance: .
d_gene: TRBD2
CDR3nt: TGTGCCAGCAGACTAGCGGGAGGAAGAAATGAGCAGTTCTTC
CDR3aa: CASRLAGGRNEQFF

v_gene: TRBV18
j_gene: TRBJ2-5
abundance: .
d_gene: TRBD1
CDR3nt: TGTGCCAGCTCACCACCGGGGACAGGGGGAAAAGGGGAGACCCAGTACTTC
CDR3aa: CASSPPGTGGKGETQYF

v_gene: TRBV19
j_gene: TRBJ1-2
abundance: .
d_gene: .
CDR3nt: TGTGCCAGTAGTATTAGGCCCGTTGGCTATGGCTACACCTTC
CDR3aa: CASSIRPVGYGYTF

v_gene: TRBV11-3
j_gene: TRBJ2-2
abundance: .
d_gene: .
CDR3nt: TGTGCCAGCAGCCTTCAAACGTCGAACACCGGGGAGCTGTTTTTT
CDR3aa: CASSLQTSNTGELFF

v_gene: TRBV6-8
j_gene: TRBJ1-2
abundance: .
d_gene: .
CDR3nt: TGTGCCAGCAGTGAGGTCAGGGAGGGCGGCTACACCTTC
CDR3aa: CASSEVREGGYTF

v_gene: TRBV11-3
j_gene: TRBJ2-7
abundance: .
d_gene: TRBD1
CDR3nt: TGTGCCAGCAGCTTGGATGTCGGACAGGGGTGGTCCGAGCAGTACTTC
CDR3aa: CASSLDVGQGWSEQYF

v_gene: TRBV18
j_gene: TRBJ2-1
abundance: once
d_gene: .
CDR3nt: TGTGCCAGCTCACCGGCCCTGGGGTACAATGAGCAGTTCTTC
CDR3aa: CASSPALGYNEQFF

v_gene: TRBV6-8
j_gene: TRBJ1-2
abundance: .
d_gene: .
CDR3nt: TGTGCCAGCAGTCGGGTGGGTGGGACACCCTACACCTTC
CDR3aa: CASSRVGGTPYTF

v_gene: TRBV10-1
j_gene: TRBJ2-7
abundance: .
d_gene: .
CDR3nt: TGCGCCAGCAGTGTGGGACGGCTAATGGAGCAGTACTTC
CDR3aa: CASSVGRLMEQYF

v_gene: TRBV28
j_gene: TRBJ2-7
abundance: .
d_gene: TRBD2
CDR3nt: TGTGCCAGCGCCCGAGCGGGGTACTCCTACGAGCAGTACTTC
CDR3aa: CASARAGYSYEQYF

v_gene: TRBV28
j_gene: TRBJ2-2
abundance: few
d_gene: TRBD1
CDR3nt: TGTGCCAGCAGTTCCACCCTCGGGACAGGGGAAACCGGGGAGCTGTTTTTT
CDR3aa: CASSSTLGTGETGELFF

v_gene: TRBV6-8
j_gene: TRBJ2-7
abundance: .
d_gene: .
CDR3nt: TGTGCCAGCAGTCCCCAATCAGGGTGGGTCTGGGGTTTGTACTTC
CDR3aa: CASSPQSGWVWGLYF

v_gene: TRBV28
j_gene: TRBJ2-5
abundance: .
d_gene: .
CDR3nt: TGTGCCAGCAGTCCCGCCTCCGCCCAAGAGACCCAGTACTTC
CDR3aa: CASSPASAQETQYF

v_gene: TRBV28
j_gene: TRBJ2-5
abundance: .
d_gene: TRBD2
CDR3nt: TGTGCCAGCAGGCCGGGACTAACCCAAGAGACCCAGTACTTC
CDR3aa: CASRPGLTQETQYF

v_gene: TRBV2
j_gene: TRBJ2-7
abundance: .
d_gene: .
CDR3nt: TGTGCCAGCAGTTTGGAGGCTAGCTTATCCCACGAGCAGTACTTC
CDR3aa: CASSLEASLSHEQYF